These T cell receptor beta chains were read from a single sample in a study of cytomegalovirus exposure and HLA in healthy donors. Repertoires were generated with immunoSEQ multiplex PCR, while TCRdb's copy carries only in-frame clones and drops some. The sample carries 130,000 or so clones, 77% recorded once. Sequencing was performed on PBMCs. The receptors were gathered from a male donor in good health and CMV-seropositive. Both conserved end residues are part of each CDR3. A D gene is named only where the DNA matches it firmly. Size tells how often a clone was seen (once, few, many) or the class of an expanded clone, and some rows leave it out.

cdr3_length | j_call | v_call | d_call | clone_size | cdr3_aa | cdr3_nt
15 | TRBJ2-5 | TRBV5-1 | TRBD2 | . | CASSLRLAPQETQYF | TGCGCCAGCAGCTTGCGACTAGCGCCTCAAGAGACCCAGTACTTC
15 | TRBJ1-2 | TRBV5-6 | TRBD1 | once | CASSYRTGANYGYTF | TGTGCCAGCAGCTACCGGACAGGAGCTAACTATGGCTACACCTTC
15 | TRBJ1-4 | TRBV7-2 | TRBD1 | . | CASSLTGGLREKLFF | TGTGCCAGCAGCCTGACAGGGGGCTTGAGGGAAAAACTGTTTTTT
16 | TRBJ2-5 | TRBV7-2 | TRBD1 | . | CASSPEPGQGRETQYF | TGTGCCAGCAGCCCGGAACCGGGACAGGGTCGAGAGACCCAGTACTTC
12 | TRBJ1-2 | TRBV7-9 | . | . | CSSSLEAYGYTF | TGTTCCAGCAGCTTAGAAGCCTATGGCTACACCTTC
14 | TRBJ2-2 | TRBV11-3 | TRBD1 | few | CASSVTGAGGELFF | TGTGCCAGCAGCGTGACAGGGGCGGGCGGGGAGCTGTTTTTT
13 | TRBJ2-4 | TRBV5-1 | . | . | CASSLGPENSQYF | TGCGCCAGCAGCTTGGGTCCAGAAAACAGTCAGTACTTC
14 | TRBJ2-7 | TRBV11-2 | TRBD2 | . | CASSSPGGAGEQYF | TGTGCCAGCAGCTCCCCCGGGGGGGCGGGCGAGCAGTACTTC
17 | TRBJ2-4 | TRBV19 | . | . | CASSLLGQRGSKNIQYF | TGTGCCAGTAGCCTCCTCGGACAGAGGGGGTCCAAAAACATTCAGTACTTC
13 | TRBJ2-1 | TRBV29-1 | . | . | CSVEVTGFGEQFF | TGCAGCGTTGAGGTAACAGGGTTCGGTGAGCAGTTCTTC
15 | TRBJ2-1 | TRBV7-3 | TRBD2 | . | CASSLLAGAYNEQFF | TGTGCCAGCAGCCTACTAGCGGGAGCCTACAATGAGCAGTTCTTC
14 | TRBJ2-5 | TRBV5-1 | . | . | CASSLVGQLETQYF | TGCGCCAGCAGCTTGGTGGGGCAGCTAGAGACCCAGTACTTC
15 | TRBJ2-7 | TRBV15 | TRBD2 | . | CATSREWTSGSGQYF | TGTGCCACCAGCAGAGAGTGGACTAGCGGGAGTGGGCAGTACTTC
12 | TRBJ2-2 | TRBV28 | . | . | CASSSSTGELFF | TGTGCCAGCAGTTCCTCCACCGGGGAGCTGTTTTTT
14 | TRBJ2-3 | TRBV6-5 | . | . | CASSPRVQTDTQYF | TGTGCCAGCAGCCCCAGGGTCCAGACAGATACGCAGTATTTT
12 | TRBJ1-2 | TRBV28 | TRBD1 | once | CASSLGQEGYTF | TGTGCCAGCAGTTTGGGACAGGAGGGCTACACCTTC
15 | TRBJ1-3 | TRBV6-1 | . | . | CASSSLTVPINTIYF | TGTGCCAGCAGTTCCTTGACAGTACCAATAAACACCATATATTTT
16 | TRBJ2-7 | TRBV2 | . | . | CASSEAPQGEALEQYF | TGTGCCAGCAGTGAGGCTCCGCAGGGTGAAGCACTCGAGCAGTACTTC
15 | TRBJ2-3 | TRBV2 | TRBD2 | . | CASSLAGGLSDTQYF | TGTGCCAGCAGTCTAGCGGGGGGGCTCTCTGATACGCAGTATTTT
12 | TRBJ1-4 | TRBV30 | . | . | CAWSVRGGKLFF | TGTGCCTGGAGTGTAAGGGGGGGAAAACTGTTTTTT
17 | TRBJ2-3 | TRBV15 | TRBD2 | . | CATSRDARTSVTDTQYF | TGTGCCACCAGCAGAGATGCCAGGACTAGTGTAACAGATACGCAGTATTTT
14 | TRBJ2-2 | TRBV7-9 | . | . | CASSLGGNTGELFF | TGTGCCAGCAGCTTAGGCGGAAACACCGGGGAGCTGTTTTTT
17 | TRBJ2-7 | TRBV7-9 | TRBD2 | few | CSSSHTINSGDRNEQYF | TGTTCCAGCAGCCACACCATTAATAGCGGGGATCGGAACGAGCAGTACTTC